The entry that follows covers one TCR beta chain sequence. Its recognized antigen is unknown. No much larger clonotype is one base removed from it; base qualities were not supplied. These data come from a study of cytomegalovirus exposure and HLA in healthy donors (dated by TCRdb to 2015 to 2018). Some background on the complete study: According to an earlier analysis of a few hundred of the donors, some 180 million T cells yielded 120 million or so unique TCR beta sequences and 276 Gb of sequence data. Rather than using new phenotypic data, the later analysis identified candidate immune exposures from TCR beta sequences and from how often those sequences occurred across donors. An early release covering about 600 HLA-typed donors comprised approximately 290 gigabases of sequencing data and around 80 million unique TCR sequences. The genetic ancestry cluster associated with self-reported Caucasian donors included 81% of the approximately 400 genotyped donors. The aim of the study was to test whether cataloging public T cell receptors could identify signatures of past pathogen exposure. An earlier analysis of fewer than 700 of the donors applied high-throughput TCR beta sequencing to assess whether each TCR beta V gene segment acted as functional or pseudogenic. In a later analysis, previously published TCR beta repertoires from 666 donors were re-analyzed and high-resolution HLA genotyping was added so that TCR occurrence patterns could be studied. Roughly 5 DR-DQ haplotypes were handled as single units for association and clustering because linkage in the cohort was strong. Using immunosequencing, the study profiled T cell repertoires from 550 to 750 subjects and related those repertoires to cytomegalovirus serostatus. The number of donors typed differed by locus, with about 629-640 for A, B, C, DRB1 and DQB1, around 500 for DQA1, 600 to 610 for DPA1, and some 440 for DPB1. Alongside the repertoire data, information on donor age, sex, ethnicity and CMV serostatus was compiled. Among about 400 genotyped donors of the cohort, an average of approximately 240,000 unique TCR beta nucleotide sequences was sequenced per donor, of which approximately 19% were non-productive. Every discovery cohort repertoire had been produced on one sequencing platform. Genome-wide SNP genotypes for about three fifths of the roughly 670 donors were used in a later genetic analysis, which treated that subset as a discovery cohort. Class I and class II HLA loci were covered by the typing at four-digit resolution. To predict cytomegalovirus infection status, the study combined high-throughput TCR immunosequencing, statistical association of individual TCRs with disease status, and machine learning. In addition to the first cohort of 666 subjects, a separate validation cohort of 130 or so different subjects was used. General findings and caveats noted by the study authors: According to a later genetic analysis, donors in an Asian-associated ancestry cluster had fewer N-insertions in productive TCRs than the approximately 630-donor mean. According to a later analysis, most CMV-associated TCR beta chains appeared to be HLA-restricted, and the HLA associations seemed to be driven largely by CMV exposure. In this cohort, only TCR beta chains were sequenced, and detectable features were limited by the absence of alpha or paired-chain data. Correlated functional status among segregating V segments might reflect linkage disequilibrium, but an unknown experimental factor could not be ruled out. In a later analysis, the rate of TCR association differed among HLA loci, with DRB1 alleles having the most associated TCRs and HLA-C alleles having the fewest. An earlier analysis of around 500 of the donors showed that most TCR beta V segments appeared in productive rearrangements either about 87% or about 30% of the time, which broadly matched IMGT annotations. A group of highly shared sequence variants was considered likely to be a technical artifact of the sequencing pipeline. V-gene and J-gene trimming of TCR beta chains was associated with a missense DCLRE1C variant in a later genetic analysis, and the association was replicated in an independent cohort. In vitro tests confirmed that a few of the cytomegalovirus-associated TCR beta chains recognize cytomegalovirus antigens. The only immune exposure information available for the cohort was CMV serostatus. The 87-base-pair reads could not distinguish some IMGT-functional V segments, including TRBV6-2 and TRBV6-3, so those segments were excluded. When HLA alleles, especially DR and DQ, strongly co-occurred, TCR associations were difficult to assign to individual alleles. In a later analysis, HLA-associated TCR beta chains showed more clonal expansion and lower generation probabilities than non-associated chains that were equally common. The presence/absence analyses assumed that sequencing depth was roughly uniform across donors, and that assumption may not be true. Several of the top co-occurrence clusters appeared to be linked to parvovirus B19, influenza, CMV and Epstein-Barr virus, according to a later analysis. It was suggested by the authors that the approach could potentially be generalized to other disease states and immunological phenotypes. A further reported finding was that TCR beta sequences accurately predicted the HLA-A and HLA-B alleles for most subjects in the first cohort. The classifier was reported to diagnose cytomegalovirus status with high specificity and sensitivity in both the original cohort and the validation cohort. Because some donors lacked HLA typing at each locus, the association tests relied only on the typed subset. Because counts were too low, 15 to 20 rarely observed V segments, including chromosome 9 orphons, were left out of the earlier analysis of a few hundred of the donors. The study listed 164 TCR beta chains as associated with cytomegalovirus. While some public TCRs were present in many individuals, most TCR sequences turned up only very rarely across donors. A later analysis associated 17,000 or so TCR beta sequences with specific HLA alleles at a false discovery rate of 0.05.

Receptor libraries were prepared by the immunoSEQ multiplex PCR assay. For the multiplex PCR, a mixture combining 60 forward primers for TCR Vbeta segments and 13 reverse primers for TCR Jbeta segments was used. The CDR3 region of rearranged TCR beta genes was amplified from genomic DNA by a multiplex PCR assay. The amplified TCR beta libraries were sequenced on the Illumina HiSeq System as 87-base-pair reads. The study's processing was this. A later analysis tallied 70 million to 100 million unique TCR beta chains across the approximately 670 repertoires, and around 12 million of those chains were shared by two or more donors. To remove PCR and sequencing errors, raw reads were error-corrected and collapsed into unique sequences using a nearest-neighbor algorithm that merged closely related sequences. CDR3 sequences were aligned to IMGT reference sequences to assign V, D and J gene segments. Each retained sequence needed at least a six-nucleotide match to both a V gene segment and a J gene segment. Rearrangements were called productive when the CDR3 lacked stop codons and stayed in frame with V and J; all others were non-productive. CDR3 was defined by IMGT convention, running from the second conserved V-encoded cysteine to the conserved J-encoded phenylalanine. The earlier analysis of 450 to 750 of the donors excluded any sequence lacking an unambiguous match to a single V gene segment. In an earlier analysis of almost 600 of the donors, a V segment was called functional when productive rearrangements were above 56.7%, and segregating when the standard deviation between donors exceeded 5%. To diagnose cytomegalovirus status from the catalog of TCR beta chain sequences, a statistical classification framework was built. In a later analysis, V and J genes were assigned by comparing TCR nucleotide sequences against IMGT/GENE-DB human TR gene sequences. The TCRdist pipeline was used in a later analysis to assign CDR3 sequences and most-parsimonious VDJ recombination scenarios. A later analysis defined each TCR beta chain by its CDR3 amino acid sequence plus V-gene family, and excluded reads lacking a unique V-gene family. In a later analysis, 550 to 650 highly shared, low-generation-probability nucleotide sequences were removed to address suspected cross-contamination and a sequencing artifact. A later analysis calculated a clonal expansion index for each public chain from normalized within-repertoire ranks of inferred template counts. In a later analysis, generation probabilities were computed with a VDJ recombination model fitted to out-of-frame rearrangements, and the resulting probabilities were checked against IGoR. In a later analysis, hypergeometric tests were used to score TCR-TCR, TCR-HLA and TCR-CMV co-occurrence, with a repertoire-size bias correction applied to TCR pairs. False discovery rates were estimated in a later analysis by permuting HLA or CMV assignments 20 times. A later analysis grouped co-occurring TCRs with DBSCAN, adding TCRdist sequence similarity when clustering within HLA-allele-positive subsets. Repertoires with fewer than 30,000 or more than 120,000 public chains, plus five repertoires with anomalous nucleotide sharing, were excluded from co-occurrence clustering. TCRdb took this table from immuneACCESS and kept in-frame rearrangements with V and J called. Such tables lack part of the clones; where checked against another copy, unresolved V genes explain under half of the gap, and the rest is unexplained. Clone size and the V and J calls come from that table; the DNA yielded D and trimming. Here the sample has 150,000 to 200,000 clones; approximately 86% occur a single time. The top ten hold 1.5% to 2% of the sample.

The cohort comprised around 700 healthy bone marrow donors. At the time of sampling, every cohort member was nominally healthy, though immune exposures that went unrecorded were likely present. The donor tested CMV seronegative and was one of the 352 seronegative cohort members. A peripheral blood sample was collected from each donor, and TCR beta sequencing was performed on peripheral blood mononuclear cells. Genomic DNA was extracted from the blood cell samples with the Qiagen DNeasy Blood Extraction Kit. For CDR1 and CDR2, the germline V gene (reference sequence) lists MNHNY and SVGAGI. Trimming removed 8 bases from V and 3 bases from J, leaving 19 bases between the germline ends. The CDR3 spans 15 residues, from the cysteine through the phenylalanine. Just the 45-base CDR3 DNA is kept, in frame starting at base 1.

The clonotype comes from a woman aged 18-29 years in good health and CMV-seronegative. Sequencing was done on a sample of PBMCs. Recombination linked TRBV6-6 to TRBJ1-1; TRBD1 could be the D gene, as 6 bases match. The DNA sequence is as follows: TGTGCCAGCTCAGGCAGGGGCGTTAAAGACACTGAAGCTTTCTTT. Protein translation: CASSGRGVKDTEAFF.